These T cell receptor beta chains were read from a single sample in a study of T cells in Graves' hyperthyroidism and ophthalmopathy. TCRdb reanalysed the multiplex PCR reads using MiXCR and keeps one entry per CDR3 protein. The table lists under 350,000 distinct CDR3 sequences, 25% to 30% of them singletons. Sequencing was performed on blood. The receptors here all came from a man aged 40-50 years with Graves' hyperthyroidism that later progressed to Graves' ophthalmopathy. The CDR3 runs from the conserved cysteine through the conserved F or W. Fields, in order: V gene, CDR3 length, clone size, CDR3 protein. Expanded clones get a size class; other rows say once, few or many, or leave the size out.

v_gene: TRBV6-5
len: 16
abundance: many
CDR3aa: CASDTPSGRGQETQYF

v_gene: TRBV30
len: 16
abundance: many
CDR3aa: CAWSVRVMPGPYEQYF

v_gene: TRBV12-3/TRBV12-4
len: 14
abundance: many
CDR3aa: CASLPWRSGNTIYF

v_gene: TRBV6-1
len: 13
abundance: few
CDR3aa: CASSDYANTEAFF

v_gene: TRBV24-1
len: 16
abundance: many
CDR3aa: CATSDSLAGNTGELFF

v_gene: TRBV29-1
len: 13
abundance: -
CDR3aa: CSVASTRNTEAFF

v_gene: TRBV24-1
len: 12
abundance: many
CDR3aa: CATRSRDNEQYF

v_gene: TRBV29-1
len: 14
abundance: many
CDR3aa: CSVGTGTGSYEQYF

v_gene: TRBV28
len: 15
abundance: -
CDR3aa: CASSDPGSTGYEQYF

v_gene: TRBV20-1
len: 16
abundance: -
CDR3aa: CGARDRSRGGGSEAFF

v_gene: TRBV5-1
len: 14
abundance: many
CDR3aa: CASSPGLLNQPQHF

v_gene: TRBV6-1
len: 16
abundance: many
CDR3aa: CASSLTLPRQSTEAFF

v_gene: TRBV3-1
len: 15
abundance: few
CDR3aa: CASSQEGSRNYGYTF

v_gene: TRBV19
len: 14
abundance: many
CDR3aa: CASNPWDFTGELFF

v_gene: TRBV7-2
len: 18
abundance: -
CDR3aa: CASSLARPSGMAAGELFF

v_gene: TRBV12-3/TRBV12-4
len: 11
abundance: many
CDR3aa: CATRRGNTIYF

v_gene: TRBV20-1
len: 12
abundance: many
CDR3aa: CSADRQEADYTF

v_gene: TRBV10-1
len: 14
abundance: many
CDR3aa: CASSSGTGEETQYF

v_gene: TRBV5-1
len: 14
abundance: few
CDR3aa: CASRVRGDQETQYF

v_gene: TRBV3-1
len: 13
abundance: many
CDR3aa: CASSQREPGELFF

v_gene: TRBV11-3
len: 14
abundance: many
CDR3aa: CASSPQSPPTEAFF

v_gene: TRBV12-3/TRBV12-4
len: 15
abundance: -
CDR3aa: CASSLAGTGNQPQHF

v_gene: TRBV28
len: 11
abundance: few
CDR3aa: CATVSNYGYTF

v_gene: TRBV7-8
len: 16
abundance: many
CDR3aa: CASSSLRDRDPMGYTF

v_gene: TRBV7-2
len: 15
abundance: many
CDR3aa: CASTWGDFRSYEQYF

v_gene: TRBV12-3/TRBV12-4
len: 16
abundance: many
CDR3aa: CASSLRDRAFGQPQHF

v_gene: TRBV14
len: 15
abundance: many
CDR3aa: CASSQEPRTTYEQYF

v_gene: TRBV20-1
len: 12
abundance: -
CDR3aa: CSAREWGDTPFF

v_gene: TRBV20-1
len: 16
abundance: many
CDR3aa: CSATNGLGSSNQPQHF

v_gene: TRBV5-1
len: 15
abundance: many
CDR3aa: CASSLDGPSGNTIYF

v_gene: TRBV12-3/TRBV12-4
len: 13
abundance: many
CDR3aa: CASSLTRDTGYTF

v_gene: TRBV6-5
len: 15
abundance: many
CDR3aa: CASSSGQGTNTEAFF

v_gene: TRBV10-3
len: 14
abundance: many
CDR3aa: CAISDLRGGTEAFF

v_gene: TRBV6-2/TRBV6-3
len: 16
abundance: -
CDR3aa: CASSYSVGGPTDTQYF

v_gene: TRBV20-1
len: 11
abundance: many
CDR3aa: CSATTLAGLFF

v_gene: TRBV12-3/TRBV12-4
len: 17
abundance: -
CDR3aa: CASSFGLAGGGRETQYF

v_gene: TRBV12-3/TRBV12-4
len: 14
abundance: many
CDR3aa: CASSLGPGTYEQYF

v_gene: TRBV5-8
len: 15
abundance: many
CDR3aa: CASSLEGGFGHEQYF

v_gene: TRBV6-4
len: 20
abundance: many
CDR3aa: CASSPERRSRHATTLYGYTF

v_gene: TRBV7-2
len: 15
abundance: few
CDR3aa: CASSDSGHLNTEAFF

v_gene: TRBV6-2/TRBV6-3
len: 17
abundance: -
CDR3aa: CASSYSTGGVGRTEAFF

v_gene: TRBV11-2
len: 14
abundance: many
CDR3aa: CASSFGAGGVEQYF

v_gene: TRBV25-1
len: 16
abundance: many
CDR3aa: CASSALLGQLNYGYTF

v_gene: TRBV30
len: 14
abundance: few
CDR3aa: CAWSAKGGGIGYTF

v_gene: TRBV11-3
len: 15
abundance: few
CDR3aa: CASSPLAVPGTEAFF

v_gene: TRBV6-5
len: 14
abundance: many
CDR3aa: CASSYRPKDYGYTF